This record looks at one T cell receptor beta chain sequence and its context. The source of the sample is a study of regulatory T cells in long-lasting Graves disease. Researchers made TCR beta libraries by using iRepertoire HTBI primers and running Arm-PCR on CDR3 regions. TCRdb re-called the multiplex PCR reads through MiXCR, storing one row per CDR3 protein. The table has 500,000 or so distinct CDR3 sequences, 15% to 20% seen once. Regarding time point: newly diagnosed GD, antithyroid drugs for less than 3 months. PBMC-derived RNA was used for the TCR library. These data were also filed under a second study, of T cells in Graves' hyperthyroidism and ophthalmopathy. From that report: In the first-round RT-PCR of the TCR CDR3, the HTBI primer set was used.

Sample: peripheral blood mononuclear cells (PBMCs), taken at new diagnosis, from a patient treated with antithyroid drugs. The TCR comes from a woman in her forties or fifties with Graves disease.

CDR3 in DNA: TGTGCCAGCACCGGGGAGGCTAACTATGGCTACACCTTC. Protein product: CASTGEANYGYTF. The rearrangement joins TRBV6-1 to TRBJ1-2; D is unclear. The CDR3 is 13 amino acids. CDR1 is MNHNS and CDR2 is SASEGT in the germline V gene. Trimming cost V 7 bases and J 0 bases, with 9 bases left between them.